This T cell receptor beta chain was retrieved from a study of T-cell reconstitution after alpha-beta-depleted transplantation in children. In germline, CDR1 is SGHRS, CDR2 YFSETQ. The CDR3 consists of 17 residues. The V gene end was trimmed by 3 bases and the J gene end by 4 bases; junction bases not matched to a gene: 10. Findings and caveats of the study: At day 60, the high TCRbeta diversity found in some patients originated from recipient T cells and thymic progenitors that had survived. Newly produced T cells mostly accounted for T-cell counts and diversity one year post-transplant.

A TCRbeta library incorporating unique molecular identifiers was prepared. Using its own MiXCR run on the PCR reads, TCRdb lists one record per CDR3 protein. The sample consists of 900,000 or so distinct CDR3 sequences, approximately 15% of them appearing once. This clonotype appeared many times. As yet, its antigen is unknown. The source of this sequence is a male patient younger than 18 who had a stem cell transplant for acute lymphoblastic leukemia, so the T cells may come from the graft donor. The sample consisted of PBMCs, mostly from graft donor cells, taken 360 days after TCRalphabeta/CD19-depleted stem cell transplant. J is TRBJ2-3 and V is TRBV5-1; the match to TRBD2 covers 11 bases. CDR3 residues: CASSSSRLAGGADTQYF. In DNA, the CDR3 is TGCGCCAGCAGCTCGTCTAGGCTAGCGGGAGGAGCAGATACGCAGTATTTT. Full variable domain (outside the CDR3, taken from reference TRBV5-1 and TRBJ2-3): KAGVTQTPRYLIKTRGQQVTLSCSPISGHRSVSWYQQTPGQGLQFLFEYFSETQRNKGNFPGRFSGRQFSNSRSEMNVSTLELGDSALYLCASSSSRLAGGADTQYFGPGTRLTVL.